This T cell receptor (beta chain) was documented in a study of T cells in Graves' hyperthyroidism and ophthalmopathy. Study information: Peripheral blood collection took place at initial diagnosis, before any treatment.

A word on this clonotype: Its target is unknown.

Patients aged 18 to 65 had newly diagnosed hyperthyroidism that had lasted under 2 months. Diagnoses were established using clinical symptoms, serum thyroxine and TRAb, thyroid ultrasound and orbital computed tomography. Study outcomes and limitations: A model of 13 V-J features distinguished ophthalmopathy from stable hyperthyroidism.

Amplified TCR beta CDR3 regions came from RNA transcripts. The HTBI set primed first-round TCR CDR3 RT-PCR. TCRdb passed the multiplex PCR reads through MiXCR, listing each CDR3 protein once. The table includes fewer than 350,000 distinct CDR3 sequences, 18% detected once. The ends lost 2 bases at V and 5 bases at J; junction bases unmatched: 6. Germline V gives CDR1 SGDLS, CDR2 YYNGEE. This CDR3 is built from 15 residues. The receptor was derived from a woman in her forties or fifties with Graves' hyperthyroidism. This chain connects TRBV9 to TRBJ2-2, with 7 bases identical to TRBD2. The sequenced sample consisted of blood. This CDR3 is CASSVSSGLTGELFF. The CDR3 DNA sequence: TGTGCCAGCAGCGTCTCTAGCGGACTGACCGGGGAGCTGTTTTTT.